The 21 T cell receptor beta chains below all came from one sample that was sequenced in a study of synovial regulatory T cells in juvenile arthritis. The method was immunoSEQ multiplex PCR; TCRdb's version includes in-frame clones alone and lacks a portion of them. The table for this sample gives 7,500 to 10,000 clones. Sequenced material: Treg cells from blood. Subset of the sample: remaining (HLA-DR-negative) circulating blood Treg cells. The receptors originated from a donor younger than 30 with juvenile idiopathic arthritis.

The gene calls are TRBV11-2 and TRBJ2-3; the D gene TCRdb calls, TRBD2, cannot be checked with no DNA. Germline V gene data show CDR1 as SGHAT and CDR2 as FQNNGV. The CDR3 runs 13 residues. No DNA accompanies this entry. CDR3 sequence: CASSPRGTDTQYF.

V and J are TRBV11-2 and TRBJ1-2. CDR1 and CDR2 (germline): SGHAT, FQNNGV. There are 14 residues in the CDR3. This entry has no DNA. This chain's CDR3 is CASSLGGPNYGYTF.

The chain combines TRBV5-4 with TRBJ2-2; TCRdb designates TRBD1, a call that cannot be tested without DNA. This CDR3 is built from 13 residues. No DNA was logged. Per the germline V gene, CDR1 is SGHNT and CDR2 is YYREEE (reference sequence). CDR3 region: CASSAPTGRELFF.

The chain is built from TRBV6-1 and TRBJ2-4; TCRdb picks TRBD1, but there is no DNA to check that call. The V gene's germline CDR1 is MNHNS and CDR2 SASEGT. The CDR3 totals 13 residues. The DNA sequence is not available. CDR3: CASSTGQWGIQYF.

The chain combines TRBV5-6 with TRBJ1-4; the D call of TRBD1 rests on TCRdb alone, since no DNA is present to check it. CDR3 length equals 15 residues. The protein alone is recorded here. Germline CDR1 and CDR2: SGHDT and YYEEEE. This CDR3 is CASSLAGTGDEKLFF.

This chain uses TRBV27 with TRBJ1-1. The CDR3 runs to 14 residues. Only the protein sequence is given. The germline V gene has CDR1 MNHEY and CDR2 SMNVEV (reference sequence). The CDR3 sequence: CASSPHQGSTEAFF.

V usage is TRBV7-8 and J usage is TRBJ1-2. From germline, CDR1 is SGHVS and CDR2 FQNEAQ. The CDR3 loop spans 12 amino acids. No coding sequence is recorded. CDR3: CASSLIGYGYTF.

The chain links TRBV5-6 to TRBJ2-5; TCRdb lists TRBD1, though no DNA is available to test this call. CDR3 length: 14 amino acids. Only the protein is on record. Germline V gives CDR1 SGHDT, CDR2 YYEEEE. The chain's CDR3 is CASSSPGGLETQYF.

The CDR3 sequence: CASSLFNQPQHF. The chain has TRBV5-6 and TRBJ1-5. Looked up from germline, CDR1 is SGHDT and CDR2 is YYEEEE. The CDR3 spans 12 residues. No coding sequence is recorded.

The chain combines TRBV27 with TRBJ1-4. Germline CDR1 reads MNHEY; CDR2 reads SMNVEV (reference sequence). This CDR3 has 14 amino acids. The entry carries no DNA sequence. The CDR3: CASSFRGGNEKLFF.

The chain uses TRBV11-2 and TRBJ2-3; TCRdb gives TRBD2 as the D gene, but with no DNA this cannot be confirmed. Germline CDR1 SGHAT, CDR2 FQNNGV. This CDR3 comprises 17 residues. No DNA has been recorded. The chain's CDR3 is CASSLNRLSGSTDTQYF.

This chain links TRBV11-2 with TRBJ2-1; checking the TCRdb D call of TRBD1 is not possible without DNA. This CDR3 has 13 residues. No DNA appears here. Germline V gene data show CDR1 as SGHAT and CDR2 as FQNNGV. CDR3 protein: CASRPPVSNEQFF.

The chain couples TRBV15 to TRBJ1-2; checking the TCRdb D call of TRBD1 is not possible without DNA. From germline, CDR1 is LNHNV and CDR2 YYDKDF (reference sequence). This CDR3 contains 13 residues. No coding sequence is recorded. The CDR3 region is CATRSRLNYGYTF.

This chain links TRBV6-6 with TRBJ2-5; TCRdb calls TRBD2, which cannot be checked without DNA. Germline V gives CDR1 MNHNY, CDR2 SVGAGI (reference sequence). The CDR3 contains 15 residues. The DNA sequence is not available. This CDR3 is CASSYSILGGETQYF.

This chain joins TRBV11-2 and TRBJ2-7. Germline CDR1 and CDR2: SGHAT and FQNNGV. The CDR3 contains 10 residues. No DNA has been recorded. CDR3 amino acids: CASGSYEQYF.

The chain uses TRBV18 and TRBJ1-4. The CDR3 extends over 14 amino acids. The record lacks a DNA sequence. Per germline, CDR1 KGHSH and CDR2 LQKENI. CDR3 sequence: CASSPLGEGEKLFF.

This chain joins TRBV12-5 and TRBJ2-7. The CDR3 totals 13 residues. Nucleotide data are not available. Germline lookup yields CDR1 LGHNT and CDR2 FRNRAP. The CDR3 reads CASGLDRPYEQYF.

The rearrangement uses TRBV7-8 and TRBJ2-7; without DNA, the TCRdb call of TRBD2 cannot be checked. The CDR3 consists of 16 residues. The protein alone is recorded here. Germline V lookup: CDR1 SGHVS, CDR2 FQNEAQ. The CDR3 spells CASSRWTSGSSYEQYF.

The chain uses TRBV27 and TRBJ1-4. Germline V gene sequence: CDR1 MNHEY, CDR2 SMNVEV (reference sequence). This CDR3 is built from 14 residues. DNA for this receptor is not on file. CDR3 sequence: CASSPSGVREKLFF.

The chain has TRBV7-8 and TRBJ1-1; TCRdb indicates TRBD1, and absent DNA this call remains unverified. Germline-derived CDR1 and CDR2 are SGHVS and FQNEAQ. The CDR3 is 17 amino acids. The coding DNA is unavailable. CDR3: CASSLRGTGKPKAEAFF.

The chain employs TRBV19 and TRBJ1-5; as DNA is missing, the TRBD1 call by TCRdb cannot be tested. The CDR3 runs 17 residues. No DNA accompanies this entry. Germline V gene sequence: CDR1 LNHDA, CDR2 SQIVND (reference sequence). CDR3 amino acids: CASSPQGANVGNQPQHF.